A selection of T cell receptor beta chains follows, all from one sample in a study of cytomegalovirus exposure and HLA in healthy donors. Assay: immunoSEQ multiplex PCR; the TCRdb copy retains only in-frame clones and omits some. The sample has roughly 100,000 clones, more than 60% seen once. Sample: PBMCs. These receptors originate from a man aged 30 to 39 in good health and CMV-seronegative. CDR3s include the opening cysteine and the closing phenylalanine or tryptophan. The D gene is left open where the match is weak. For some rows the clone size is stated as once, few or many, or as a class when expanded; others skip it.

d_gene | j_gene | len | v_gene | abundance | CDR3aa | CDR3nt
TRBD2 | TRBJ2-7 | 18 | TRBV4-2 | . | CASSQELPSGRALDEQYF | TGTGCCAGCAGCCAAGAGCTTCCTAGCGGGAGGGCCTTAGATGAGCAGTACTTC
. | TRBJ2-2 | 18 | TRBV5-4 | . | CASSLTPTGLTGTGELFF | TGTGCCAGCAGCCTCACCCCGACAGGTCTCACGGGGACCGGGGAGCTGTTTTTT
TRBD1 | TRBJ2-3 | 15 | TRBV29-1 | . | CSVGPGTGSTDTQYF | TGCAGCGTTGGCCCCGGGACAGGGAGCACAGATACGCAGTATTTT
TRBD1 | TRBJ1-1 | 12 | TRBV7-2 | . | CASSSQGFEAFF | TGTGCCAGCAGTTCACAGGGGTTTGAAGCTTTCTTT
. | TRBJ2-1 | 14 | TRBV6-5 | few | CASSYRRAYNEQFF | TGTGCCAGCAGTTACCGGCGGGCCTACAATGAGCAGTTCTTC
TRBD1 | TRBJ2-1 | 14 | TRBV19 | many | CASNWTGEYNEQFF | TGTGCCAGTAATTGGACAGGGGAATACAATGAGCAGTTCTTC
. | TRBJ2-7 | 15 | TRBV23-1 | . | CASSQGAPGSYEQYF | TGCGCCAGCAGTCAGGGGGCGCCGGGCTCCTACGAGCAGTACTTC
. | TRBJ2-1 | 15 | TRBV9 | . | CASSVGSGIYNEQFF | TGTGCCAGCAGCGTAGGGAGCGGCATTTACAATGAGCAGTTCTTC
TRBD1 | TRBJ2-1 | 15 | TRBV10-3 | few | CAILVGTGDGNEQFF | TGTGCCATCCTAGTGGGCACAGGGGATGGAAATGAGCAGTTCTTC
TRBD1 | TRBJ2-3 | 16 | TRBV6-6 | medium-sized | CASSYSSGGVTDTQYF | TGTGCCAGCAGTTACTCCTCAGGGGGAGTGACAGATACGCAGTATTTT
TRBD2 | TRBJ2-1 | 15 | TRBV7-8 | . | CASRETGTSGPEQFF | TGTGCCAGCAGGGAAACCGGGACTAGCGGCCCAGAGCAGTTCTTC
. | TRBJ2-3 | 13 | TRBV4-1 | . | CASSQTSTDTQYF | TGCGCCAGCAGCCAGACTAGCACAGATACGCAGTATTTT
TRBD2 | TRBJ2-1 | 14 | TRBV29-1 | once | CSSRLAGGYNEQFF | TGCAGCAGCAGACTAGCGGGGGGGTACAATGAGCAGTTCTTC
TRBD1 | TRBJ1-2 | 16 | TRBV27 | . | CASSLSPDRGGVGYTF | TGTGCCAGCAGTTTATCCCCGGACAGGGGAGGTGTTGGCTACACCTTC
TRBD2 | TRBJ2-7 | 13 | TRBV28 | . | CASITSGDYEQYF | TGTGCCAGCATTACTAGCGGAGACTACGAGCAGTACTTC
TRBD2 | TRBJ2-3 | 14 | TRBV4-1 | . | CASSHNGGTMTQYF | TGCGCCAGCAGCCATAACGGAGGGACTATGACGCAGTATTTT
TRBD1 | TRBJ1-2 | 13 | TRBV5-1 | . | CASSLGQGANYTF | TGCGCCAGCAGCTTGGGACAGGGGGCGAACTACACCTTC
TRBD2 | TRBJ2-1 | 18 | TRBV28 | . | CASSFLAGGGSTYNEQFF | TGTGCCAGCAGTTTCTTAGCGGGAGGGGGAAGCACCTACAATGAGCAGTTCTTC